This T cell receptor (beta chain) appears in the sequencing data of a study of blood T cell repertoires in COVID-19. Produced via immunoSEQ multiplex PCR; TCRdb's table is partial and in-frame only. Among a few hundred thousand clones listed, roughly 90% were seen once. This clone was picked up one time. The specimen was PBMCs or T cells enriched from blood (not recorded which). This TCR came from a woman aged 25 to 39 who had recovered from COVID-19.

The CDR3 reads CARGVPGQGSNQPQHF. In DNA form, the CDR3 reads TGTGCCAGAGGGGTGCCGGGACAGGGGAGCAATCAGCCCCAGCATTTT. V and J are TRBV30 and TRBJ1-5, with 10 nucleotides matching TRBD1. V gave up 8 bases and J gave up 1 base; unmatched junction bases: 11. The CDR3 sequence is 16 residues long. Per germline, CDR1 GTSNPN and CDR2 SVGIG (reference sequence).